This section outlines one T cell receptor (beta chain) sequence together with its context. The V gene's germline CDR1 is SGHTA and CDR2 FQGTGA. The CDR3 runs to 16 residues. V was pared by 5 bases and J by 4 bases, with 5 bases of the junction left unmatched. Produced via immunoSEQ multiplex PCR; TCRdb's table is partial and in-frame only. Counted here are 90,000 to 100,000 clones, about 90% occurring once; the ten biggest clones make up under 6.5%. This specimen comes from a study of cytomegalovirus exposure and HLA in healthy donors. This chain uses TRBV7-3 with TRBJ2-2, with TRBD2 identical over 12 bases. The TCR sequence derives from a man younger than 30 in good health and CMV-seropositive. The sequenced material came from PBMCs. CDR3 residues: CASSPWTSGTTGELFF. CDR3 nucleotide sequence: TGTGCCAGCAGCCCCTGGACTAGCGGGACCACCGGGGAGCTGTTTTTT. Looking up the rest from reference TRBV7-3 and TRBJ2-2 gives the full variable domain: GAGVSQTPSNKVTEKGKYVELRCDPISGHTALYWYRQSLGQGPEFLIYFQGTGAADDSGLPNDRFFAVRPEGSVSTLKIQRTERGDSAVYLCASSPWTSGTTGELFFGEGSRLTVL.